These 8 T cell receptor gamma chains were sequenced from one sample in a study of Vδ1+ human thymocytes. Their recognized antigens are unknown. The template was reverse-transcribed extracted RNA. The CDR3 regions were amplified by multiplex PCR from V-gene primers to a constant-region primer. TCRdb applied CATT to the multiplex PCR reads for clone calling. The profile shows more than 35,000 gamma-chain clones, over 20% of them singletons. General observations from the study: Highly polyclonal TRG and TRD repertoires with Gaussian CDR3 length distributions appeared in thymus.

Input material: Vdelta1+ gamma-delta thymocytes from the thymus. Subset specified: FACS-sorted CD3+ TCRalphabeta- TCRVdelta1+ TCRVdelta2- thymocytes. These receptors all come from a girl under two years old who had congenital heart surgery.

V and J are TRGV9 and TRGJ1 or TRGJ2. CDR3 length: 15 residues. Trimming cost V 3 bases and J 3 bases; bases outside gene matches: 11. Germline values: CDR1 GITISATS, CDR2 ISYDGTV (reference sequence). CDR3: CALWETNHLYYKKLF. CDR3 in DNA: TGTGCCTTGTGGGAGACCAACCACCTTTATTATAAGAAACTCTTT.

The rearrangement uses TRGV4 and TRGJ1 or TRGJ2. Germline V CDR1 and CDR2: EGSTGY, YDSYTSSV. The CDR3 runs to 13 residues. J gave up 12 bases and V 0 bases, and 11 bases lay outside the gene matches. CDR3 DNA sequence: TGTGCCACCTGGGATGGGCCGTCGTTTAGGAAACTCTTT. As protein: CATWDGPSFRKLF.

The chain links TRGV9 to TRGJ1 or TRGJ2. The CDR3 has 13 residues. V dropped 0 bases and J dropped 11; count of bases not matched to a gene: 10. The V gene's germline CDR1 is GITISATS and CDR2 ISYDGTV (reference sequence). The CDR3 region is CALWEVLKLEKLF. The CDR3, as DNA: TGTGCCTTGTGGGAGGTGCTGAAGTTAGAGAAACTCTTT.

Only a few counts were recorded for this clone. A read error may be the cause here, since a much bigger clone is one base away. The sample contains more than one DNA sequence encoding this CDR3. V is TRGV2 and J is TRGJ1 or TRGJ2. In germline, CDR1 is EGSNGY, CDR2 YDSYNSKV. With V trimmed by 2 bases and J by 3 bases, 4 bases remained unmatched. This CDR3 region has 13 residues. The DNA for the CDR3 is TGTGCCACCTGGGACGCCCTTTATTATAAGAAACTCTTT. Translation gives CATWDALYYKKLF.

This clone was picked up one time. This sequence joins TRGV8 and TRGJP2. V was pared by 5 bases and J by 3 bases, with 6 bases of the junction left unmatched. Germline assignment: CDR1 VENAVY and CDR2 YDSYNSRV. The CDR3 contains 14 residues. The CDR3: CATWGGGSDWIKTF. CDR3 coding DNA: TGTGCCACCTGGGGAGGGGGTAGTGATTGGATCAAGACGTTT.

The chain combines TRGV4 with TRGJ1 or TRGJ2. The trim removed 5 bases at V and 1 base at J, leaving 8 bases unmatched. CDR3 size: 14 residues. Germline V gives CDR1 EGSTGY, CDR2 YDSYTSSV. CDR3 sequence reads: CATWGGRNYYKKLF. As DNA, the CDR3 is TGTGCCACCTGGGGTGGACGAAATTATTATAAGAAACTCTTT.

This clone turned up a few times. This may be a read error, as it is one base from a much larger clone. The chain links TRGV4 to TRGJ1 or TRGJ2. The V gene's germline CDR1 is EGSTGY and CDR2 YDSYTSSV. V lost 6 bases, J lost 0 bases, and 5 bases stayed unmatched. CDR3 length: 13 residues. CDR3 DNA sequence: TGTGCCACCTGGTACTCGAATTATTATAAGAAACTCTTT. Translating it yields CATWYSNYYKKLF.

On this clone itself: Other DNA sequences within the sample encode an identical CDR3. The chain carries TRGV3 and TRGJ1 or TRGJ2. Germline CDR1 is VTNTFY and CDR2 is YDVSTARD (reference sequence). The CDR3 totals 14 residues. With V trimmed by 3 bases and J by 2 bases, 7 bases remained unmatched. The CDR3: CATWDSSYYYKKLF. Written as DNA, the CDR3 is TGTGCCACCTGGGACTCGTCGTATTATTATAAGAAACTCTTT.